The T cell receptor (beta chain) described here comes from a study of OX40 agonist ivuxolimab in advanced cancers. Data came from immunoSEQ multiplex PCR; TCRdb stores just in-frame clones and leaves some out. Altogether 74,000 or so clones are present, 90% to 95% being singletons, with the ten largest covering around 0.29%. Per germline, CDR1 MNHEY and CDR2 SMNVEV (reference sequence). This CDR3 comprises 14 residues. Trimming cost V 6 bases and J 7 bases, with 19 bases left between them. Autoimmune disease history or systemic immunosuppression meant exclusion. Sequenced material: CD4+ or CD8+ T cells sorted from blood, taken in a trial of the OX40 agonist ivuxolimab. This sequence joins TRBV27 and TRBJ2-7; D might be TRBD1 (6 bases). This receptor was obtained from an adult with an advanced solid tumor such as melanoma, head and neck, liver or kidney cancer. DNA of the CDR3: TGTGCCAGCAGCCCACGGGACAAGGTGTCAGAGCAGTACTTC. This sequence encodes CASSPRDKVSEQYF.